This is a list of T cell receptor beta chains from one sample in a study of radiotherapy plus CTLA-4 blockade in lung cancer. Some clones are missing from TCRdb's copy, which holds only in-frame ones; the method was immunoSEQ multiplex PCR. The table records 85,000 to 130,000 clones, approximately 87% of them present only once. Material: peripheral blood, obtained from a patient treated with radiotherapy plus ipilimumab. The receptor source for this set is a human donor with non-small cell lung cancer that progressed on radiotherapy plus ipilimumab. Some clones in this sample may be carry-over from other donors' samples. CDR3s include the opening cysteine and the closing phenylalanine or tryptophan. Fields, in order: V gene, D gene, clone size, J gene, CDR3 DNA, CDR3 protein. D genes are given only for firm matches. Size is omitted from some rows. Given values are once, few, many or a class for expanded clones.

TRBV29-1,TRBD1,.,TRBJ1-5,TGCAGCGTTAGGCAGGGGGGCAATCAGCCCCAGCATTTT,CSVRQGGNQPQHF
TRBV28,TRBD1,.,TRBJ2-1,TGTGCCAGCTTAGTGGCCGGACAGGGCCTCTACAATGAGCAGTTCTTC,CASLVAGQGLYNEQFF
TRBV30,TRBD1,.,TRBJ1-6,TGTGCCTGGAGCCCCGGGACAGGGGGCTCCTATAATTCACCCCTCCACTTT,CAWSPGTGGSYNSPLHF
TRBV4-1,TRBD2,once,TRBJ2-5,TGCGCCAGCAGCCAAGTACTAGCGGGGATCCAAGAGACCCAGTACTTC,CASSQVLAGIQETQYF
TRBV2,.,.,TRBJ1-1,TGTGCCAGCAGGGGGGGGGATGAAGCTTTCTTT,CASRGGDEAFF
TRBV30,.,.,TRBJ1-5,TGTGCCTGGTCCACATCGGCAGTTGTTTACAGTCAGCCCCAGCATTTT,CAWSTSAVVYSQPQHF
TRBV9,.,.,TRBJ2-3,TGTGCCAGCAGCGTAGATCGCGGGGGCACAGATACGCAGTATTTT,CASSVDRGGTDTQYF
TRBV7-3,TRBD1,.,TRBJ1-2,TGTGCCAGCAGCGGGGACAGGCGGACAGGCTACACCTTC,CASSGDRRTGYTF
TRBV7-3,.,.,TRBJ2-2,TGTGCCAGCAGCTTATATCAGTCTGGCGCCGGGGAGCTGTTTTTT,CASSLYQSGAGELFF
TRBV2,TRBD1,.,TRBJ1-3,TGTGCCAGCAGTGTAACCAGGGGGTCTGGAAACACCATATATTTT,CASSVTRGSGNTIYF
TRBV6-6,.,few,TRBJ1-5,TGTGCCAGCTCACGGCCGGACCCTCCTGAGAAGCCCCAGCATTTT,CASSRPDPPEKPQHF
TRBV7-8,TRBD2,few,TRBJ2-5,TGTGCCAGCAGCTCTATAGGACTAGCGGGGGTTTACCAAGAGACCCAGTACTTC,CASSSIGLAGVYQETQYF
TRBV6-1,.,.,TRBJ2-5,TGTGCCAGCAGTGAAGTAGGGACCAGCCAAGAGACCCAGTACTTC,CASSEVGTSQETQYF
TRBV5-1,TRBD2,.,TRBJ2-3,TGCGCCAGCAGCCCGCCGGGGGGGCCGACAGATACGCAGTATTTT,CASSPPGGPTDTQYF
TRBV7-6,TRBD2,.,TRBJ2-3,TGTGCCAGCAGCCTATGGGAGGGCAGGGTCACAGATACGCAGTATTTT,CASSLWEGRVTDTQYF
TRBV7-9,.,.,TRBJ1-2,TGTGCCAGCAGCTCCCAGGCGGGAGGCTACACCTTC,CASSSQAGGYTF
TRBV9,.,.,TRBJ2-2,TGTGCCAGCAGCGTATTCGGGGTAAAGACCGGGGAGCTGTTTTTT,CASSVFGVKTGELFF
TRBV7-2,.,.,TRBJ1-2,TGTGCCAGCAGCTTATCGGTTCGGGACTCAAACTATGGCTACACCTTC,CASSLSVRDSNYGYTF
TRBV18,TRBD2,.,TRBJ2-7,TGTGCCAGCTCACCACGGACTAGAATCTCCTACGAGCAGTACTTC,CASSPRTRISYEQYF
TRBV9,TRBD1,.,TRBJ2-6,TGTGCCAGCAGCGTCAACCGGGACAGACTGATCTCTGGGGCCAACGTCCTGACTTTC,CASSVNRDRLISGANVLTF
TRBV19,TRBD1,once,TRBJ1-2,TGTGCCAGTATGGGGACCGGGACAGTCTATGGCTACACCTTC,CASMGTGTVYGYTF
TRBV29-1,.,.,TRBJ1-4,TGCAGCGTGTGGTCAGACAATGAAAAACTGTTTTTT,CSVWSDNEKLFF
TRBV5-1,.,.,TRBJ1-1,TGCGCCAGCAGCTTGCAGGGCGACAACACTGAAGCTTTCTTT,CASSLQGDNTEAFF
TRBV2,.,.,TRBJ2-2,TGTGCCAGCGGGGGGCAGGGGGCCGGGGAGCTGTTTTTT,CASGGQGAGELFF
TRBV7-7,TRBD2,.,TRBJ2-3,TGTGCTAGCAGCTCATCGGGACTAGTAGGAACAGATACGCAGTATTTT,CASSSSGLVGTDTQYF
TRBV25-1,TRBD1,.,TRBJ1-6,TGTGCCAGCAGTGAATTAGGGGCAGGGGGCCCGAATTCACCCCTCCACTTT,CASSELGAGGPNSPLHF
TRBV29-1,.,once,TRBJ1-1,TGCAGCGTTGAGACCGGCATGAACACTGAAGCTTTCTTT,CSVETGMNTEAFF
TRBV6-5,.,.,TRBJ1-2,TGTGCCAGCAGTTACAACGGCCCCGGAGGGTACTATGGCTACACCTTC,CASSYNGPGGYYGYTF
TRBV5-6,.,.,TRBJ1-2,TGTGCCAGCAGCTCCCGAACAGGGATATATGGCTACACCTTC,CASSSRTGIYGYTF
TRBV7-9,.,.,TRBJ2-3,TGTGCCAGCAGCTTTGGGGGGAACATAGATACGCAGTATTTT,CASSFGGNIDTQYF
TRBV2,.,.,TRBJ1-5,TGTGCCAGCAGTGAAGGGCAGAGGAGCAATCAGCCCCAGCATTTT,CASSEGQRSNQPQHF
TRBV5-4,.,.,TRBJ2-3,TGTGCCAGCAGCTTGGGAGGAGGGGACCGGGGCACAGATACGCAGTATTTT,CASSLGGGDRGTDTQYF
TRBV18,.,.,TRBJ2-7,TGTGCCAGCTCACCCCCCAGAACAACCTACGAGCAGTACTTC,CASSPPRTTYEQYF
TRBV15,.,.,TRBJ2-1,TGTGCCACCAGCAGAGATCCCAGTGAAAGCTCCTACAATGAGCAGTTCTTC,CATSRDPSESSYNEQFF
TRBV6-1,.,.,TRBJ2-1,TGTGCCAGCAGGGCAACCGGTTCCAAATACAATGAGCAGTTCTTC,CASRATGSKYNEQFF
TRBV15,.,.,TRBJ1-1,TGTGCCACCAGCCAAGACAGGAACACTGAAGCTTTCTTT,CATSQDRNTEAFF
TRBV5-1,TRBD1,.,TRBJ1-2,TGCGCCAGCAGCGAAGCCGGGACAGACGTCTATGGCTACACCTTC,CASSEAGTDVYGYTF
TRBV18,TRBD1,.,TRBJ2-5,TGTGCCAGCTCACTACTGACAGGGGGACAAGAGACCCAGTACTTC,CASSLLTGGQETQYF
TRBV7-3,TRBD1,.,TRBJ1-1,TGTGCCAGCAGCTTAGCAGGGGGCTCATCCAACACTGAAGCTTTCTTT,CASSLAGGSSNTEAFF
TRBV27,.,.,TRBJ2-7,TGTGCCAGCAGTCCGAAACCTTTCCGGGACACCTACGAGCAGTACTTC,CASSPKPFRDTYEQYF
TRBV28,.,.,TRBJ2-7,TGTGCCAGCACCTTACGGGGGAAGAGCTCCTACGAGCAGTACTTC,CASTLRGKSSYEQYF
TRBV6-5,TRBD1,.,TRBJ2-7,TGTGCCAGCAGACCCCGGGACAGCAGTTACGAGCAGTACTTC,CASRPRDSSYEQYF
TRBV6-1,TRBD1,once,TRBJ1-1,TGTGCCAGCAGATCCCAAAGGACAGGGGGGAATGAAGCTTTCTTT,CASRSQRTGGNEAFF
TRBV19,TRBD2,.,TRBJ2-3,TGTGCCACCCGACTAGCGGGGGATGTTTATCCAGATACGCAGTATTTT,CATRLAGDVYPDTQYF
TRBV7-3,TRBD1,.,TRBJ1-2,TGTGCCAGCAGCCCCGGGACAGAATATGGCTACACCTTC,CASSPGTEYGYTF
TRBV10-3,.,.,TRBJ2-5,TGTGCCATCAGTGGGGGTAGCCAAGAGACCCAGTACTTC,CAISGGSQETQYF
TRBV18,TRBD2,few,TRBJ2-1,TGTGCCAGCTCACCGACTAGCGGGGCAGCCCGGGGGAATGAGCAGTTCTTC,CASSPTSGAARGNEQFF
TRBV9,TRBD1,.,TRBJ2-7,TGTGCCAGCACCCCGGGACAGGCGAACTACGAGCAGTACTTC,CASTPGQANYEQYF